Listed here is a single T cell receptor beta chain. What it recognizes is unknown. The entry originates in a study of cytomegalovirus exposure and HLA in healthy donors. Findings of the study overall: Three chains linked to CMV were shown in vitro to be specific for CMV antigens. The study designated roughly 160 TCR beta chains cytomegalovirus-associated. Equally common other TCR beta chains were less clonally expanded than HLA-associated ones, a later analysis found.

Donors likely had unrecorded immune exposures despite being nominally healthy when sampled. The PCR made use of 60 Vbeta and 13 Jbeta primers. Libraries were prepared by immunoSEQ multiplex PCR; TCRdb keeps only in-frame clonotypes and omits some of them. The sample includes around 150,000 clones, approximately 80% seen only once; the top ten take 2% to 2.5%. The V end lost 4 bases, the J end lost 4 bases, and 9 bases lay between the germline ends. There are 13 residues in the CDR3. The germline V gene has CDR1 SGDLS and CDR2 YYNGEE. The sample was PBMCs. This sequence joins TRBV9 and TRBJ1-3; D not resolved. This sequence originates from a man over 45 in good health and CMV-seronegative. CDR3 region: CASSPGMGNTIYF. The CDR3 nucleotides read TGTGCCAGCAGCCCCGGGATGGGAAACACCATATATTTT. Full variable domain (rest looked up from reference TRBV9 and TRBJ1-3): DSGVTQTPKHLITATGQRVTLRCSPRSGDLSVYWYQQSLDQGLQFLIQYYNGEERAKGNILERFSAQQFPDLHSELNLSSLELGDSALYFCASSPGMGNTIYFGEGSWLTVV.